This entry lists 31 T cell receptor beta chains sequenced from one sample in a study of cytomegalovirus exposure and HLA in healthy donors. 13 Jbeta primers and 60 Vbeta primers were used for the PCR. Here immunoSEQ multiplex PCR was the method, and the copy in TCRdb shows in-frame clones only, minus some. The data contain about 99,000 clones, more than 75% of them singletons. The sequenced material came from PBMCs. These receptors came from a woman aged 18 to 35 in good health and CMV-seropositive.

This clone was observed a single time. This rearrangement joins TRBV5-6 to TRBJ2-7; 8 positions agree with TRBD1. The germline CDR1 and CDR2 sequences are SGHDT and YYEEEE. The CDR3 spans 13 residues. V was clipped by 4 bases and J by 5 bases; unmatched bases: 5. The CDR3 sequence: CASSPGTGHEQYF. In DNA, the CDR3 is TGTGCCAGCAGCCCCGGGACAGGCCACGAGCAGTACTTC.

This clone was counted once. The chain carries TRBV5-1 and TRBJ2-5; 11 positions agree with TRBD2. Germline values: CDR1 SGHRS, CDR2 YFSETQ. The J segment lost 7 bases and the V segment lost 6 bases, leaving 11 bases of the junction unmatched. The CDR3 covers 15 residues. The CDR3 DNA reads as TGCGCCAGCACAATGGGACTAGCGGTATCGGGGACCCAGTACTTC. Translation: CASTMGLAVSGTQYF.

The V gene is TRBV30, the J gene TRBJ1-5; D remains ambiguous. The CDR3 runs to 15 residues. Germline V gene lookup returns CDR1 GTSNPN and CDR2 SVGIG (reference sequence). Trimming left V 0 bases short and J 4 bases short, with 13 bases between. CDR3: CAWSVQRWENQPQHF. The CDR3 DNA is TGTGCCTGGAGTGTACAGCGGTGGGAAAATCAGCCCCAGCATTTT.

This clone has only one observation. The V and J genes are TRBV6-1 and TRBJ1-2, with 7 nucleotides matching TRBD1. Losses at the gene ends were 1 base for V and 6 bases for J; bases not matched to a gene: 11. The CDR3 extends over 16 amino acids. CDR1 and CDR2 from the germline V gene are MNHNS and SASEGT. The CDR3 loop is CASSEGLPRGWDGYTF. The CDR3 region has the DNA TGTGCCAGCAGTGAAGGTCTGCCCAGGGGGTGGGATGGCTACACCTTC.

This clone has only one observation. The J gene is TRBJ2-5, the V gene TRBV7-8; D unresolved. Deletions cut 3 bases from V and 4 bases from J, with 3 bases between. The CDR3 is made up of 11 amino acids. Germline V CDR1 and CDR2: SGHVS, FQNEAQ. CDR3 in amino acids: CASSFGETQYF. Here the CDR3 DNA reads TGTGCCAGCAGCTTCGGAGAGACCCAGTACTTC.

The V gene is TRBV2, the J gene TRBJ2-7; 8 bases are shared with TRBD1. CDR3 length equals 12 residues. Germline assignment: CDR1 SNHLY and CDR2 FYNNEI. The V and J ends lost 6 bases and 3 bases, in that order; junction bases with no gene match: 1. This CDR3 is CASRGQGYEQYF. CDR3 bases: TGTGCCAGCAGAGGACAGGGCTACGAGCAGTACTTC.

J is TRBJ1-4 and V is TRBV25-1; TRBD1 is a possible D gene (6 bases). Germline V gene data show CDR1 as MGHDK and CDR2 as SYGVNS. This CDR3 has 17 amino acids. V lost 1 base, J lost 7 bases, and 19 bases lay in between. CDR3 sequence (DNA): TGTGCCAGCAGTGAATCAGTAAGCAGGGGACGGAGTGAAAAACTGTTTTTT. As protein: CASSESVSRGRSEKLFF. Filled out from reference TRBV25-1 and TRBJ1-4, the complete variable domain reads EADIYQTPRYLVIGTGKKITLECSQTMGHDKMYWYQQDPGMELHLIHYSYGVNSTEKGDLSSESTVSRIRTEHFPLTLESARPSHTSQYLCASSESVSRGRSEKLFFGSGTQLSVL.

The rearrangement joins TRBV11-2 to TRBJ2-1; weak D call: TRBD2 (6 bases). The germline CDR1 and CDR2 sequences are SGHAT and FQNNGV. V lost 1 base, J lost 6 bases, and 16 bases lay in between. The CDR3 is made up of 16 amino acids. The CDR3 region is CASSLARGRRSNEQFF. CDR3 coding DNA: TGTGCCAGCAGCTTAGCGCGGGGACGACGCTCCAATGAGCAGTTCTTC.

The rearrangement links TRBV2 to TRBJ2-1; tentatively, D is TRBD2 (6 bases). Germline V gene lookup returns CDR1 SNHLY and CDR2 FYNNEI. The CDR3 loop spans 14 amino acids. Between the trimmed V and J ends, which lost 8 bases and 8 bases, there was a span of 19 bases. The CDR3 DNA follows: TGTGCCAGCGATTTTGGGGGGAGTATCGATGAGCAGTTCTTC. As protein: CASDFGGSIDEQFF.

The J gene is TRBJ2-7, the V gene TRBV6-6; tentative D call: TRBD1 (5 bases). This CDR3 spans 14 amino acids. Between the trimmed V and J ends, which lost 2 bases and 2 bases, there was a span of 10 bases. Germline V gene data show CDR1 as MNHNY and CDR2 as SVGAGI (reference sequence). The CDR3 DNA follows: TGTGCCAGCAGTTACGACAGTATTCCCTACGAGCAGTACTTC. It specifies CASSYDSIPYEQYF.

In nucleotides, the CDR3 is TGTGCCATCAGTGAGGTCACTAGTAATGAGAAGCAGTACTTC. The encoded protein is CAISEVTSNEKQYF. This chain connects TRBV10-3 to TRBJ2-7, with D maybe TRBD2 (5 bases). The CDR3 covers 14 residues. V lost 2 bases and J lost 8, with 16 bases in between. Germline assignment: CDR1 ENHRY and CDR2 SYGVKD.

This chain uses TRBV6-1 with TRBJ2-7; D remains ambiguous. V was shortened by 2 bases and J by 2 bases, with 16 bases between the two germline ends. The CDR3 is 16 residues long. Germline CDR1 MNHNS, CDR2 SASEGT. The CDR3 bases are TGTGCCAGCAGTGAACACCTAGTTCCCTCGGCCTACGAGCAGTACTTC. The encoded protein is CASSEHLVPSAYEQYF.

This chain joins TRBV19 and TRBJ1-1; D remains ambiguous. This CDR3 contains 13 residues. Trimming pared 5 bases from V and 5 bases from J, leaving 12 bases between. Germline assignment: CDR1 LNHDA and CDR2 SQIVND (reference sequence). CDR3 in amino acids: CASSLLGGTEAFF. The CDR3 DNA sequence: TGTGCCAGTAGTCTCTTAGGCGGGACTGAAGCTTTCTTT.

The chain employs TRBV9 and TRBJ2-1; a weak D match, TRBD1 (6 bases). The germline V gene has CDR1 SGDLS and CDR2 YYNGEE. The ends were cut back, 3 bases at V and 7 bases at J, with 8 bases in the middle. There are 12 residues in the CDR3. CDR3 region: CASSAQGNEQFF. The CDR3 nucleotides read TGTGCCAGCAGCGCACAGGGTAATGAGCAGTTCTTC. Full variable domain (remainder filled in from reference TRBV9 and TRBJ2-1): DSGVTQTPKHLITATGQRVTLRCSPRSGDLSVYWYQQSLDQGLQFLIQYYNGEERAKGNILERFSAQQFPDLHSELNLSSLELGDSALYFCASSAQGNEQFFGPGTRLTVL.

This sequence joins TRBV2 and TRBJ2-5, with 7 nucleotides matching TRBD1. The CDR3 contains 15 residues. V lost 6 bases to trimming and J lost 5 bases; unmatched junction nucleotides: 12. Germline CDR1 is SNHLY and CDR2 is FYNNEI. CDR3 residues: CASRIDRVTMETQYF. CDR3 sequence (DNA): TGTGCCAGCAGAATTGACAGGGTCACCATGGAGACCCAGTACTTC.

The rearrangement joins TRBV18 to TRBJ2-3; 8 bases are shared with TRBD2. J lost 5 bases, V lost 5 bases, and 3 bases had no gene match. The CDR3 is made up of 13 amino acids. Germline V gene sequence: CDR1 KGHSH, CDR2 LQKENI. CDR3 amino acids: CASSGLAGDTQYF. CDR3 in DNA: TGTGCCAGCTCAGGGCTAGCGGGAGATACGCAGTATTTT.

This rearrangement joins TRBV19 to TRBJ1-2, with D uncertain. The V gene's germline CDR1 is LNHDA and CDR2 SQIVND (reference sequence). This CDR3 contains 15 residues. Trimming shortened V by 5 bases and J by 5 bases, and 18 bases separated the two germline ends. Written as DNA, the CDR3 is TGTGCCAGTAGTTCGACAATTCAAATTCTTTATGGCTACACCTTC. Protein: CASSSTIQILYGYTF.

The chain couples TRBV5-6 to TRBJ2-7, with D possibly matching TRBD1 (5 bases). This CDR3 has 14 residues. V was shortened by 4 bases and J by 4 bases, with 15 bases between the two germline ends. The germline gives CDR1 SGHDT, CDR2 YYEEEE. The CDR3 here is CASSTTGNYYEQYF. The CDR3 coding sequence is TGTGCCAGCAGCACAACAGGAAACTATTACGAGCAGTACTTC.

Only one count was recorded for this clone. The chain is built from TRBV9 and TRBJ2-1; the match to TRBD1 covers 8 bases. J was trimmed by 3 bases and V by 0 bases; bases with no gene match: 2. The CDR3 spans 15 residues. Per germline, CDR1 SGDLS and CDR2 YYNGEE. The CDR3 sequence is CASSVDTGGYNEQFF. The CDR3 nucleotides are TGTGCCAGCAGCGTAGATACAGGGGGCTACAATGAGCAGTTCTTC.

This rearrangement joins TRBV28 to TRBJ1-1; the match to TRBD1 covers 7 bases. Trimming took 7 bases from V and 0 from J; bases not matched to a gene: 5. Germline CDR1 is MDHEN and CDR2 is SYDVKM. This CDR3 contains 14 residues. DNA of the CDR3: TGTGCCAGCAAACGGGACAGCCTGAACACTGAAGCTTTCTTT. Residues: CASKRDSLNTEAFF.

The rearrangement links TRBV29-1 to TRBJ2-1; 15 bases map to TRBD2. CDR1 is SQVTM, CDR2 ANQGSEA, per germline. V lost 3 bases, J lost 0 bases, and 0 bases stayed unmatched. The CDR3 consists of 16 residues. The CDR3 region has the DNA TGCAGCGTTGAGGGACTAGCGGGAGGCTCCTACAATGAGCAGTTCTTC. Its translation: CSVEGLAGGSYNEQFF.

The rearrangement joins TRBV13 to TRBJ2-7; 15 bases match TRBD2. The trim removed 6 bases at V and 7 bases at J, leaving 7 bases unmatched. In germline, CDR1 is PRHDT, CDR2 FYEKMQ (reference sequence). This CDR3 is built from 15 residues. CDR3 protein: CASSTPGTSGREQYF. The CDR3 DNA sequence: TGTGCCAGCAGTACCCCCGGGACTAGCGGGAGGGAGCAGTACTTC.

V usage is TRBV5-1 and J usage is TRBJ2-3; TRBD2 aligns across 10 bases. The CDR3 runs 18 residues. Germline CDR1 reads SGHRS; CDR2 reads YFSETQ. The ends lost 0 bases at V and 0 bases at J; junction bases unmatched: 7. In DNA form, the CDR3 reads TGCGCCAGCAGCTTGGATCTAGCGGGGGCTACTAGCACAGATACGCAGTATTTT. Translated, it gives CASSLDLAGATSTDTQYF.

The chain couples TRBV7-2 to TRBJ1-5; 7 bases match TRBD1. Germline V gene sequence: CDR1 SGHTA, CDR2 FQGNSA. The CDR3 contains 16 residues. The V and J ends lost 0 bases and 3 bases, in that order; junction bases with no gene match: 5. CDR3 residues: CASSLAGTAHNQPQHF. As DNA, the CDR3 is TGTGCCAGCAGCTTAGCCGGGACAGCTCACAATCAGCCCCAGCATTTT.

This clone is medium-sized in the sample. The V and J genes are TRBV5-5 and TRBJ1-1; D not resolved. The CDR3 spans 14 residues. The germline V gene encodes CDR1 SGHKS and CDR2 YYEKEE (reference sequence). V dropped 0 bases and J dropped 0 bases, with 6 bases sitting between them. The CDR3 reads CASSLEGVNTEAFF. The DNA of the CDR3 is TGTGCCAGCAGCTTGGAGGGAGTGAACACTGAAGCTTTCTTT.

The J gene is TRBJ2-7, the V gene TRBV29-1, with D possibly being TRBD2 (6 bases). This CDR3 region has 12 residues. Germline loops: CDR1 SQVTM, CDR2 ANQGSEA. The ends were cut back, 4 bases at V and 6 bases at J, with 13 bases in the middle. The CDR3 is CSVVGRLGEQYF. CDR3 bases: TGCAGCGTTGTCGGGAGATTGGGCGAGCAGTACTTC.

The sample holds a few counts of this clone. The rearrangement links TRBV28 to TRBJ2-7; TRBD2 matches 12 bases. This CDR3 region has 14 residues. The junction had 3 bases not matched to a gene; V was cut back by 7 bases and J by 2 bases. CDR1 MDHEN and CDR2 SYDVKM come from the germline V gene. CDR3 DNA: TGTGCCAGCACAAGACTAGCGGGAGCCTACGAGCAGTACTTC. This codes for CASTRLAGAYEQYF.

The chain is built from TRBV27 and TRBJ1-2; a possible D gene is TRBD1 (5 bases). The CDR3 spans 13 residues. The V end was cut by 3 bases, the J end by 6 bases, with 11 bases between. Germline assignment: CDR1 MNHEY and CDR2 SMNVEV (reference sequence). The CDR3, as DNA: TGTGCCAGCAGTTTTTCAGGGATCAATGGCTACACCTTC. It codes for CASSFSGINGYTF.

The chain links TRBV19 to TRBJ1-4; D ambiguous. Between the trimmed V and J ends, which lost 2 bases and 3 bases, there was a span of 10 bases. CDR3 length: 15 residues. Germline CDR1 LNHDA, CDR2 SQIVND (reference sequence). The CDR3, as DNA: TGTGCCAGTAGTATATATGGGCACCCTAATGAAAAACTGTTTTTT. Translating gives CASSIYGHPNEKLFF.

The rearrangement uses TRBV11-2 and TRBJ2-7; D perhaps matches TRBD1 (6 bases). The CDR3 has 13 amino acids. The V and J ends lost 3 bases and 12 bases respectively, with 18 bases between them. Per the germline V gene, CDR1 is SGHAT and CDR2 is FQNNGV. The CDR3 sequence: CASSFTRDTPGYF. The CDR3 DNA is TGTGCCAGCAGCTTCACTCGGGACACCCCTGGGTACTTC. Combining the CDR3 with reference TRBV11-2 and TRBJ2-7 gives the whole variable domain EAGVAQSPRYKIIEKRQSVAFWCNPISGHATLYWYQQILGQGPKLLIQFQNNGVVDDSQLPKDRFSAERLKGVDSTLKIQPAKLEDSAVYLCASSFTRDTPGYFGPGTRLTVT.

The rearrangement joins TRBV7-3 to TRBJ2-1; D perhaps matches TRBD2 (6 bases). The V and J ends lost 2 bases and 0 bases respectively, with 11 bases between them. CDR3 length: 16 amino acids. The germline V gene has CDR1 SGHTA and CDR2 FQGTGA. The CDR3 reads CASSLGGASSYNEQFF. In nucleotides, the CDR3 is TGTGCCAGCAGCTTAGGCGGGGCGAGCTCCTACAATGAGCAGTTCTTC.